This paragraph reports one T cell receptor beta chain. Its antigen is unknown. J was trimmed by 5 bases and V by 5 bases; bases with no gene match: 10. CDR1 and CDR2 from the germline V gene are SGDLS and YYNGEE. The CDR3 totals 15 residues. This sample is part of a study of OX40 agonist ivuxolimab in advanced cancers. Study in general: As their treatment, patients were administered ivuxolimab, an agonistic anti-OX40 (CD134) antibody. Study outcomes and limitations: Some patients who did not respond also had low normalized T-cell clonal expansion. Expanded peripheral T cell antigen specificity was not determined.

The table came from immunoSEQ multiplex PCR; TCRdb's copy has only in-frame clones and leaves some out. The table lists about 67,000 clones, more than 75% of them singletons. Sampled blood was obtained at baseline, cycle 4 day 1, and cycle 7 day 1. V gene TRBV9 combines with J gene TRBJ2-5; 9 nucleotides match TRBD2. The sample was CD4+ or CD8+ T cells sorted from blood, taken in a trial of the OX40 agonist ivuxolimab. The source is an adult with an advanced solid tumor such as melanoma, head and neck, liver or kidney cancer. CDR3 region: CASSEGTSTSETQYF. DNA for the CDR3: TGTGCCAGCAGTGAAGGGACTAGCACTTCGGAGACCCAGTACTTC.